These T cell receptor beta chains were read from a single sample in a study of cytomegalovirus exposure and HLA in healthy donors. Data came from immunoSEQ multiplex PCR; TCRdb stores just in-frame clones and leaves some out. Counted here are fewer than 150,000 clones, over 75% occurring once; the ten biggest clones make up over 1%. The sequencing sample was made of PBMCs. Receptor source: a female donor in good health and CMV-seronegative. CDR3s include the opening cysteine and the closing phenylalanine or tryptophan. Fields, in order: clone size, D gene, J gene, V gene, CDR3 protein, CDR3 DNA. D genes are given only for firm matches. Clone sizes are given selectively: once, few, many, or a class where the clone is expanded.

NA,NA,TRBJ2-7,TRBV6-5,CASKPQDWTYEQYF,TGTGCCAGCAAACCTCAGGACTGGACCTACGAGCAGTACTTC
once,NA,TRBJ1-1,TRBV4-1,CASSQGGRNTEAFF,TGCGCCAGCAGCCAAGGAGGGAGGAACACTGAAGCTTTCTTT
NA,TRBD2,TRBJ2-1,TRBV28,CASSGLALYNEQFF,TGTGCCAGCAGTGGACTAGCGCTATACAATGAGCAGTTCTTC
NA,TRBD1,TRBJ1-1,TRBV19,CASSIWGTEEAFF,TGTGCCAGTAGTATATGGGGGACAGAGGAAGCTTTCTTT
NA,TRBD2,TRBJ2-3,TRBV6-1,CASRGLARSTDTQYF,TGTGCCAGCAGGGGACTAGCGAGGAGCACAGATACGCAGTATTTT
once,NA,TRBJ1-4,TRBV7-9,CASSLRDTQDKLFF,TGTGCCAGCAGCCTCCGGGACACCCAAGACAAACTGTTTTTT
NA,TRBD2,TRBJ2-2,TRBV4-2,CASSQGLARAGELFF,TGTGCCAGCAGCCAAGGACTAGCGAGGGCCGGGGAGCTGTTTTTT
NA,TRBD1,TRBJ2-7,TRBV10-3,CAISEFYGDRGVDEQYF,TGTGCCATCAGTGAATTCTATGGGGACAGGGGAGTCGACGAGCAGTACTTC
NA,NA,TRBJ2-2,TRBV7-2,CASSPTGELFF,TGTGCCAGCAGCCCTACCGGGGAGCTGTTTTTT
NA,NA,TRBJ1-1,TRBV11-2,CASSLDLGLAEAFF,TGTGCCAGCAGCTTAGATCTTGGACTCGCTGAAGCTTTCTTT
NA,NA,TRBJ1-4,TRBV29-1,CSVGGGDEKLFF,TGCAGCGTTGGAGGGGGTGATGAAAAACTGTTTTTT
NA,TRBD1,TRBJ1-4,TRBV18,CASSSGQGHEKLFF,TGTGCCAGCTCATCGGGACAGGGGCATGAAAAACTGTTTTTT
NA,TRBD2,TRBJ2-7,TRBV27,CASSLSGGEQYF,TGTGCCAGCAGTCTTAGCGGGGGAGAGCAGTACTTC
NA,TRBD2,TRBJ2-5,TRBV19,CASSIIAGGPSQETQYF,TGTGCCAGTAGTATTATAGCGGGAGGGCCATCCCAAGAGACCCAGTACTTC
once,NA,TRBJ1-1,TRBV4-1,CASSQTTGTAEAFF,TGCGCCAGCAGCCAAACAACAGGGACCGCTGAAGCTTTCTTT
NA,TRBD1,TRBJ2-7,TRBV27,CASSSQGARYYEQYF,TGTGCCAGCAGTTCACAGGGGGCGCGGTACTACGAGCAGTACTTC
few,NA,TRBJ2-7,TRBV5-1,CASSLNKAYEQYF,TGCGCCAGCAGCTTGAACAAAGCCTACGAGCAGTACTTC
NA,TRBD1,TRBJ2-6,TRBV29-1,CSVPTGAGANVLTF,TGCAGCGTCCCGACAGGGGCTGGGGCCAACGTCCTGACTTTC
NA,NA,TRBJ2-7,TRBV11-2,CASSLVLAQNEQYF,TGTGCCAGCAGCTTAGTTCTAGCTCAGAACGAGCAGTACTTC
NA,TRBD2,TRBJ2-7,TRBV7-2,CASSRTSRSSYEQYF,TGTGCCAGCAGCCGGACTAGCAGAAGCTCCTACGAGCAGTACTTC
NA,TRBD1,TRBJ2-7,TRBV27,CASTLRLGQGDREQYF,TGTGCCAGCACCTTAAGGCTGGGACAGGGGGATCGAGAGCAGTACTTC
few,NA,TRBJ1-5,TRBV7-9,CASRLSDQPQHF,TGTGCCAGCAGACTTTCCGATCAGCCCCAGCATTTT
NA,TRBD1,TRBJ1-1,TRBV29-1,CSGGTGDGNTEAFF,TGCAGCGGGGGGACAGGGGACGGGAACACTGAAGCTTTCTTT